The 10 T cell receptor beta chains below all came from one sample that was sequenced in a study of PD-1 blockade in classical Hodgkin lymphoma. The assay was immunoSEQ multiplex PCR, and TCRdb's table has in-frame clones only and misses some. Among about 20,000 clones, 84% were seen once, and the ten largest hold about 7%. The sample's time point: cycle 4 day 1 (C4D1), after five to seven weeks of nivolumab. All the patients suffered relapse after autologous stem cell transplantation, and brentuximab vedotin exposure differed. Investigators obtained CD8+ T cells from thawed PBMCs by magnetic negative selection. The sample was CD8+ T cells from blood, taken before the fourth cycle of nivolumab. These TCRs come from a human donor with classical Hodgkin lymphoma.

The V call is TRBV7-9, the J call TRBJ2-7, with 8 bases matching TRBD2. Germline V CDR1 and CDR2: SEHNR, FQNEAQ (reference sequence). This CDR3 is built from 15 residues. The ends lost 4 bases at V and 2 bases at J; junction bases unmatched: 7. CDR3 in DNA: TGTGCCAGCAGCTCCACGGGGCGGGGGGCCTACGAGCAGTACTTC. Translated: CASSSTGRGAYEQYF.

The chain employs TRBV29-1 and TRBJ2-3; 10 bases are shared with TRBD2. The germline CDR1 and CDR2 sequences are SQVTM and ANQGSEA. The CDR3 has 15 residues. V lost 7 bases and J lost 6; bases outside the gene matches: 13. Written as DNA, the CDR3 is TGCAGCGGCTCCGGGACTAGCGTCTCATGGGATACGCAGTATTTT. Its translation: CSGSGTSVSWDTQYF.

The chain recombines TRBV20-1 with TRBJ1-5, with D unresolved. CDR3 length: 11 amino acids. Between the trimmed V and J ends, which lost 5 bases and 9 bases, there was a span of 11 bases. Per the germline V gene, CDR1 is DFQATT and CDR2 is SNEGSKA (reference sequence). The CDR3 region is CSARGIGPQHF. The CDR3 nucleotides read TGCAGTGCTCGGGGAATTGGGCCCCAGCATTTT.

J is TRBJ2-6 and V is TRBV18; TRBD1 aligns across 7 bases. The trim removed 3 bases at V and 2 bases at J, leaving 7 bases unmatched. Germline V gene sequence: CDR1 KGHSH, CDR2 LQKENI. This CDR3 comprises 17 residues. CDR3 DNA: TGTGCCAGCTCACCTTTCGATACAGGGGCTGGGGCCAACGTCCTGACTTTC. Protein product: CASSPFDTGAGANVLTF.

This rearrangement joins TRBV6-1 to TRBJ2-3; 9 bases line up with TRBD2. Trimming cost V 2 bases and J 3 bases; bases outside gene matches: 0. Germline CDR1 and CDR2: MNHNS and SASEGT. The CDR3 loop spans 14 amino acids. CDR3 DNA sequence: TGTGCCAGCAGTGAACTAGCGGGGACAGATACGCAGTATTTT. Its protein product is CASSELAGTDTQYF.

The rearrangement links TRBV18 to TRBJ2-5, with D unclear. Trimming left V 2 bases short and J 1 base short, with 8 bases between. The CDR3 runs 14 residues. Germline CDR1 is KGHSH and CDR2 is LQKENI. CDR3 protein: CASSPGPLQETQYF. The CDR3 region has the DNA TGTGCCAGCTCACCAGGACCCCTCCAAGAGACCCAGTACTTC.

The chain joins TRBV21-1 to TRBJ2-3; the table's TRBD2 call for D was not verified on the DNA. TRBV21-1 is given as a pseudogene. The CDR3 has 16 residues. CDR3 sequence reads: CASSKEGSGGADTQYF. The CDR3 region has the DNA TGTGCCAGCAGCAAAGAGGGTAGCGGGGGGGCAGATACGCAGTATTTT.

The chain combines TRBV7-9 with TRBJ2-5; 7 bases map to TRBD1. Germline V gene sequence: CDR1 SEHNR, CDR2 FQNEAQ (reference sequence). V gave up 4 bases and J gave up 1 base; unmatched junction bases: 3. The CDR3 consists of 14 residues. The CDR3 coding sequence is TGTGCCAGCAGCTCCCGGGACAGCCAAGAGACCCAGTACTTC. It is translated as CASSSRDSQETQYF.

The rearrangement uses TRBV7-2 and TRBJ2-3; 10 nucleotides match TRBD2. J was trimmed by 4 bases and V by 4 bases; bases with no gene match: 2. The CDR3 extends over 14 amino acids. Germline lookup yields CDR1 SGHTA and CDR2 FQGNSA. The CDR3 here is CASSSSGGADTQYF. In DNA, the CDR3 is TGTGCCAGCAGCTCTAGCGGGGGTGCAGATACGCAGTATTTT.

The genes are TRBV6-5 and TRBJ2-7, with 9 bases that match TRBD1. The trim removed 0 bases at V and 4 bases at J, leaving 4 bases unmatched. The CDR3 is made up of 15 amino acids. Germline lookup yields CDR1 MNHEY and CDR2 SVGAGI. The CDR3 here is CASSYSGTGLYEQYF. The CDR3 region has the DNA TGTGCCAGCAGTTACTCCGGGACAGGGTTGTACGAGCAGTACTTC.